This is a list of T cell receptor beta chains from one sample in a study of blood T cell repertoires in COVID-19. The data were produced by immunoSEQ multiplex PCR, yet TCRdb's version contains in-frame clones alone and is incomplete. This table has approximately 130,000 clones, over 80% appearing once. The sequenced sample consisted of PBMCs or T cells enriched from blood (not recorded which). The source of these receptors is a man in his thirties or forties who had recovered from COVID-19. Both conserved end residues are part of each CDR3. The D gene is left open where the match is weak. Clone size is stated in some rows and not others, as once, few, many or a class when expanded.

d_call j_call v_call clone_size cdr3_nt cdr3_aa
TRBD1 TRBJ2-1 TRBV24-1 . TGTGCCACCCAGGGGGAGTACAATGAGCAGTTCTTC CATQGEYNEQFF
. TRBJ1-1 TRBV7-5 . TGTGTCAGAAGCTTAGCGGTGACAGGGGGGAACACTGAAGCTTTCTTT CVRSLAVTGGNTEAFF
TRBD2 TRBJ2-7 TRBV7-2 once TGTGCCAGCAGCCTAGGAGGGGCGGGAGACTACGAGCAGTACTTC CASSLGGAGDYEQYF
. TRBJ2-5 TRBV7-9 . TGTGCCAGCAGTCGAGGACAAGAGACCCAGTACTTC CASSRGQETQYF
. TRBJ1-1 TRBV6-1 . TGTGCCGTAGCCCCGGACACCCACACTGAAGCTTTCTTT CAVAPDTHTEAFF
TRBD1 TRBJ2-7 TRBV19 . TGTGCCAGTAGTGCAGAACAGGGGGCCATCTACGAGCAGTACTTC CASSAEQGAIYEQYF
. TRBJ2-5 TRBV2 . TGTGCCAGCAAAGCCGAAGAGACCCAGTACTTC CASKAEETQYF
TRBD2 TRBJ2-1 TRBV19 . TGTGCCAGTAGTATTGTGGGGGGGGGAAATGAGCAGTTCTTC CASSIVGGGNEQFF
TRBD1 TRBJ2-1 TRBV5-6 few TGTGCCAGCGTACGCGGGACAGGGGCCTTGAGCTCCTACAATGAGCAGTTCTTC CASVRGTGALSSYNEQFF
. TRBJ1-4 TRBV25-1 . TGTGCCAGCAGTGAGGCAAGTTTGGAAAAACTGTTTTTT CASSEASLEKLFF
. TRBJ2-7 TRBV6-5 . TGTGCCAGCAGTTACACGACTAGTGCCTACGAGCAGTACTTC CASSYTTSAYEQYF
. TRBJ2-5 TRBV25-1 . TGTGCCAGCAGTGTTCCAGGGGAAAAGACCCAGTACTTC CASSVPGEKTQYF
. TRBJ2-5 TRBV14 . TGTGCCAGCAGCCTTTTCCCCCTCGGTTGGGAGACCCAGTACTTC CASSLFPLGWETQYF
. TRBJ1-3 TRBV11-2 few TGTGCCAGCAGCTTAGATCAGGGCAGGAACTCTGGAAACACCATATATTTT CASSLDQGRNSGNTIYF
TRBD1 TRBJ1-5 TRBV27 . TGTGCCAGCAGTTTAGGGACAGGGTGGCCCCAGCATTTT CASSLGTGWPQHF
. TRBJ1-1 TRBV11-1 . TGTGCCAGCAGCTTAGTGACAGGTGAAGCTTTCTTT CASSLVTGEAFF
TRBD2 TRBJ2-5 TRBV11-2 . TGTGCCAGCAGCTCGGGACTAGCGGAGACCCAGTACTTC CASSSGLAETQYF
. TRBJ2-5 TRBV20-1 . TGCAGTGCTAGTTCGTATCGGCGGGACCAAGAGACCCAGTACTTC CSASSYRRDQETQYF
. TRBJ1-3 TRBV5-1 . TGCGCCAGCAGCTTGGAGTCATCGAGCTCCGGAAACACCATATATTTT CASSLESSSSGNTIYF
. TRBJ1-1 TRBV20-1 few TGCAGTGCTAGTGATCGGAGATCGAACACTGAAGCTTTCTTT CSASDRRSNTEAFF
TRBD2 TRBJ2-5 TRBV5-1 . TGCGCCAGCAGCGCCGGGACTAGCACCGGCAAGACCCAGTACTTC CASSAGTSTGKTQYF
. TRBJ2-6 TRBV3-1/TRBV3-2 . TGTGCCAGCAGCCAAGATCTTGGGGCAGTAGGTGTCCTGACTTTC CASSQDLGAVGVLTF
. TRBJ2-7 TRBV18 . TGTGCCAGCTCACCACAAACAGCCTCCTACGAGCAGTACTTC CASSPQTASYEQYF
TRBD1 TRBJ1-4 TRBV5-8 . TGTGCCAGCAGCTTGATGGGACAGGGGGGTGAAAAACTGTTTTTT CASSLMGQGGEKLFF
TRBD2 TRBJ2-1 TRBV5-1 . TGCGCCAGCAGTAGGTCTAGCGGTTACAATGAGCAGTTCTTC CASSRSSGYNEQFF